The rows below give T cell receptor beta chains drawn from one sample of a study of OX40 agonist ivuxolimab in advanced cancers. The table came from immunoSEQ multiplex PCR; TCRdb's copy has only in-frame clones and leaves some out. Found here are 65,000 to 85,000 clones, 80% to 90% of them singletons; the top ten hold around 4%. The source material was CD4+ or CD8+ T cells sorted from blood, sampled in a trial of the OX40 agonist ivuxolimab. Every receptor here comes from an adult with an advanced solid tumor such as melanoma, head and neck, liver or kidney cancer. The conserved cysteine and the conserved F or W are not part of the CDR3 here. The order of the fields is J gene, V gene, CDR3 protein.

J: TRBJ1-1; V: TRBV15; CDR3: ATSRDSGRTEAF
J: TRBJ1-4; V: TRBV5-4; CDR3: ASSLIPGPYEKLF
J: TRBJ1-1; V: TRBV28; CDR3: ASSLSGRYEAF
J: TRBJ1-2; V: TRBV29-1; CDR3: SVDKTGLVNYGYT
J: TRBJ2-5; V: TRBV18; CDR3: ASSQNTGSQETQY
J: TRBJ2-5; V: TRBV7-9; CDR3: ASSLVTLEAETQY
J: TRBJ2-5; V: TRBV5-1; CDR3: ASSLGAETQY
J: TRBJ1-1; V: TRBV7-3; CDR3: ASSLIPVMNTEAF
J: TRBJ1-1; V: TRBV19; CDR3: ASSRDRGVTEAF
J: TRBJ1-5; V: TRBV6-5; CDR3: ASSNGQGNQPQH
J: TRBJ1-3; V: TRBV18; CDR3: ASSPRGEYPGNTIY
J: TRBJ2-3; V: TRBV7-8; CDR3: ASSFGLAAPDTQY
J: TRBJ2-3; V: TRBV7-3; CDR3: ASSWRGQRTDTQY
J: TRBJ1-5; V: TRBV4-1; CDR3: ASSPRRTGPNQPQH
J: TRBJ2-7; V: TRBV28; CDR3: ASRPGLKSYEQY
J: TRBJ1-4; V: TRBV27; CDR3: ASSLFGGTRDEKLF